This T cell receptor (beta chain) appears in the sequencing data of a study of T-cell memory formation after mild COVID-19. Study-level information: TCR clusters were mostly confined to one donor each. Study findings and constraints: A second wave expanding day 15 to 37 was CD4+-biased; contracting clones were balanced.

Germline V gene sequence: CDR1 MNHEY, CDR2 SMNVEV (reference sequence). The CDR3 has 15 residues. With V trimmed by 0 bases and J by 5 bases, 7 bases remained unmatched. The sample holds a few counts of this clonotype. The target antigen is unknown. MiXCR, run by TCRdb on the 5' RACE reads, gives a single entry per CDR3 protein. The sample lists more than 110,000 distinct CDR3 sequences, roughly a quarter occurring once. Sequenced input: PBMCs or a T cell subset sorted from them (not recorded which). The chain has TRBV27 and TRBJ2-7, with 7 bases matching TRBD1. The sequence came from an adult woman who had mild COVID-19 (a few samples of this study predate the infection). Cell type and time point are not known. CDR3 sequence reads: CASSLSRRGGNEQYF. The CDR3 DNA reads as TGTGCCAGCAGTTTATCGAGGAGAGGGGGCAACGAGCAGTACTTC.